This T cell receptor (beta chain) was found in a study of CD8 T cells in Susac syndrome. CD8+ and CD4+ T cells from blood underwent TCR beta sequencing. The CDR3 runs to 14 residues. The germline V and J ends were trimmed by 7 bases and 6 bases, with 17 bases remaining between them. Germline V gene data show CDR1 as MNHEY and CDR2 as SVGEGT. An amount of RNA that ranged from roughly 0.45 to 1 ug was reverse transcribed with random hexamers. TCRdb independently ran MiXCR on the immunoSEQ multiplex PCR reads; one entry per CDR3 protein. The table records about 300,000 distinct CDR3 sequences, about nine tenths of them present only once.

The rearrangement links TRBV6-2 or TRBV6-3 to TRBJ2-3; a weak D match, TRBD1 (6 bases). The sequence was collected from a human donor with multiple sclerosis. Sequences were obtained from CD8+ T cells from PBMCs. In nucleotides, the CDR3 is TGTGCCAGCACCCTGACAGGACATTTGGATACGCAGTATTTT. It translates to CASTLTGHLDTQYF.